This T cell receptor (beta chain) came from a study of tumor and adjacent non-tumor tissue in lung cancer. For the study at large: The patients, approximately 9 men and roughly 5 women, were about 30 to 76 with stage I to III disease. Study-level points and caveats: TCR diversity was significantly greater in tumor than normal lung tissue.

This sample's RNA came from whole unsorted tissue. Distant lung tissue was collected more than 3 cm away from the tumor edge. Donors were chemotherapy-naive, newly diagnosed lung cancer surgical patients in China, August–late 2014. TCRbeta libraries were built with three rounds of nested PCR, modified from ARM-PCR. Each CDR3 protein gets one entry after TCRdb re-called the multiplex PCR reads with MiXCR. This table has fewer than 75,000 distinct CDR3 sequences, under 80% appearing once. From germline, CDR1 is KGHDR and CDR2 SFDVKD. CDR3 length: 16 residues. This clonotype was picked up one time. Its specificity is unknown. At one end the junction does not follow the germline gene, possibly because of a read error.

The chain couples TRBV24-1 to TRBJ2-6, with D hard to call. This receptor was taken from a man aged 60 to 69 with non-small cell lung cancer. Sequencing was carried out using distant non-tumor lung tissue. The CDR3 is CATGPNKESGANILTF. CDR3 sequence (DNA): TGTGCCACCGGACCGAACAAGGAGTCTGGTGCCAACATCCTGACTTTC.